A single sample is the source of the 16 T cell receptor beta chains below, sequenced in a study of cytomegalovirus exposure and HLA in healthy donors. PCR was performed using 60 Vbeta and 13 Jbeta primers. Some clones are missing from TCRdb's copy, which holds only in-frame ones; the method was immunoSEQ multiplex PCR. This table has fewer than 250,000 clones, about 75% appearing once. Sequencing was done on a sample of PBMCs. The receptors here all came from a man between 18 and 35 years old in good health and CMV-seronegative.

The CDR3 coding sequence is TGTGCCTGTTCTAGCGGGGGAGACGAGCAGTACTTC. Amino acids: CACSSGGDEQYF. V and J are TRBV30 and TRBJ2-7, with 10 bases lining up with TRBD2. Trimming cost V 6 bases and J 5 bases; bases outside gene matches: 4. Germline loops: CDR1 GTSNPN, CDR2 SVGIG (reference sequence). The CDR3 totals 12 residues.

This clone came up a few times. This chain links TRBV2 with TRBJ2-3; 7 bases are a match to TRBD2. The CDR3 extends over 16 amino acids. The ends lost 6 bases at V and 2 bases at J; junction bases unmatched: 11. Per the germline V gene, CDR1 is SNHLY and CDR2 is FYNNEI. The CDR3 bases are TGTGCCAGCAGCGCCCCCTCGAGCGGGGTCACAGATACGCAGTATTTT. It specifies CASSAPSSGVTDTQYF.

This clone was seen a few times. This chain joins TRBV28 and TRBJ2-1, with 12 bases lining up with TRBD2. The V gene's germline CDR1 is MDHEN and CDR2 SYDVKM. The CDR3 runs to 18 residues. The ends lost 1 base at V and 8 bases at J; junction bases unmatched: 12. CDR3 in amino acids: CASSLSTASGRGFDEQFF. Here the CDR3 DNA reads TGTGCCAGCAGTTTATCCACAGCTAGCGGGAGGGGGTTCGATGAGCAGTTCTTC.

The chain is built from TRBV11-2 and TRBJ2-7; 8 positions agree with TRBD2. The V gene's germline CDR1 is SGHAT and CDR2 FQNNGV. The CDR3 contains 15 residues. V lost 5 bases to trimming and J lost 3 bases; unmatched junction nucleotides: 9. The CDR3 spells CASSPGLGTSYEQYF. CDR3 DNA sequence: TGTGCCAGCAGCCCAGGCTTAGGGACTAGCTACGAGCAGTACTTC.

This clone was seen only once. The rearrangement uses TRBV2 and TRBJ2-5; 7 nucleotides match TRBD1. The J segment lost 0 bases and the V segment lost 6 bases, leaving 4 bases of the junction unmatched. CDR1 and CDR2 from the germline V gene are SNHLY and FYNNEI. This CDR3 is built from 14 residues. CDR3 DNA: TGTGCCAGCAGCGGGGACAGCAACCAAGAGACCCAGTACTTC. Translation: CASSGDSNQETQYF.

This clone has only a few counts. The chain uses TRBV19 and TRBJ2-2; 11 nucleotides align to TRBD1. The CDR3 runs to 17 residues. From germline, CDR1 is LNHDA and CDR2 SQIVND (reference sequence). J gave up 4 bases and V 1 base, and 5 bases lay outside the gene matches. In DNA, the CDR3 is TGTGCCAGTAGTATAGCCCGGACAGGGGGCAGCACCGGGGAGCTGTTTTTT. Its translation: CASSIARTGGSTGELFF.

The chain employs TRBV6-5 and TRBJ1-2, with 7 bases matching TRBD1. Trimming at V came to 6 bases and at J to 5 bases, leaving 6 bases not matched to a gene. CDR3 length: 13 amino acids. Germline V gives CDR1 MNHEY, CDR2 SVGAGI. DNA of the CDR3: TGTGCCAGCAGCGACGGGACAGTTTATGGCTACACCTTC. Translating gives CASSDGTVYGYTF.

The J gene is TRBJ1-2, the V gene TRBV5-1; 7 bases align to TRBD1. The CDR3 extends over 13 amino acids. Germline V lookup: CDR1 SGHRS, CDR2 YFSETQ. J gave up 6 bases and V 4 bases, and 6 bases lay outside the gene matches. CDR3 coding DNA: TGCGCCAGCAGCACGACAGGGTCTAATGGCTACACCTTC. Residues: CASSTTGSNGYTF. Variable domain in full (rest from reference TRBV5-1 and TRBJ1-2): KAGVTQTPRYLIKTRGQQVTLSCSPISGHRSVSWYQQTPGQGLQFLFEYFSETQRNKGNFPGRFSGRQFSNSRSEMNVSTLELGDSALYLCASSTTGSNGYTFGSGTRLTVV.

The chain links TRBV6-1 to TRBJ1-2, with D possibly TRBD1 on 5 matching bases. The V end lost 8 bases, the J end lost 7 bases, and 11 bases lay between the germline ends. Per germline, CDR1 MNHNS and CDR2 SASEGT. CDR3 size: 11 residues. The CDR3 DNA reads as TGTGCCAGCGAACAGGCAGGTGGCTACACCTTC. This sequence encodes CASEQAGGYTF.

The CDR3 here is CASSLEKGGQITPGANVLTF. DNA of the CDR3: TGTGCCAGCAGCTTAGAAAAGGGGGGGCAGATCACCCCTGGGGCCAACGTCCTGACTTTC. This chain links TRBV11-3 with TRBJ2-6; D is perhaps TRBD2 (7 bases). V was clipped by 0 bases and J by 2 bases, with 20 bases between them. CDR3 length: 20 amino acids. Germline V CDR1 and CDR2: SGHNT, YENEEA.

This clone was recorded a few times. This sequence joins TRBV6-5 and TRBJ2-2; maybe TRBD2 (6 bases). V lost 4 bases to trimming and J lost 4 bases, with 7 bases between them. The CDR3 is 13 amino acids. Germline lookup yields CDR1 MNHEY and CDR2 SVGAGI. The CDR3 loop is CASSFSGTGELFF. CDR3 sequence (DNA): TGTGCCAGCAGTTTTAGCGGCACCGGGGAGCTGTTTTTT.

This clone has just one count. This chain uses TRBV7-8 with TRBJ2-7, with TRBD1 matching 10 bases. CDR3 length: 14 amino acids. The V gene's germline CDR1 is SGHVS and CDR2 FQNEAQ. V lost 5 bases, J lost 6 bases, and 7 bases stayed unmatched. CDR3 sequence: CASSIGTGVGEQYF. The CDR3 DNA reads TGTGCCAGCAGCATCGGGACAGGGGTAGGCGAGCAGTACTTC.

This CDR3 is CASSETGGNTGELFF. The CDR3 DNA follows: TGTGCCAGCAGCGAGACAGGGGGCAACACCGGGGAGCTGTTTTTT. The rearrangement links TRBV9 to TRBJ2-2; 10 bases line up with TRBD1. After removal of 3 bases from V and 2 bases from J, the junction contained 1 base not matched to a gene. From germline, CDR1 is SGDLS and CDR2 YYNGEE. The CDR3 is 15 residues long.

In the case of this clone: One junction end does not reproduce the germline sequence, and a read error may be involved. This chain links TRBV7-3 with TRBJ1-2, with D possibly TRBD1 on 6 matching bases. This CDR3 has 16 residues. CDR1 and CDR2 from the germline V gene are SGHTA and FQGTGA. This CDR3 reads CASSFPPGQGNYGYTF. In DNA, the CDR3 is TGTGCAAGCAGCTTTCCCCCGGGACAAGGAAACTATGGCTACACCTTC.

This rearrangement joins TRBV18 to TRBJ1-1; D is undetermined. The V end lost 5 bases, the J end lost 4 bases, and 17 bases lay between the germline ends. The CDR3 consists of 15 residues. CDR1 and CDR2 (germline): KGHSH, LQKENI. The CDR3 DNA reads as TGTGCCAGCTCAGAAGGAAGCCTTGGGAGCACTGAAGCTTTCTTT. Amino acids: CASSEGSLGSTEAFF.

The V call is TRBV7-9, the J call TRBJ2-7; possibly TRBD2 for D (5 bases). Trimming took off 3 bases at V and 5 bases at J, with 11 bases between the two ends. Germline CDR1 and CDR2: SEHNR and FQNEAQ (reference sequence). The CDR3 length is 13 residues. This chain's CDR3 is CASSFAQADEQYF. In nucleotides, the CDR3 is TGTGCCAGCAGCTTCGCTCAAGCGGACGAGCAGTACTTC. The complete variable domain, with remaining parts taken from reference TRBV7-9 and TRBJ2-7, reads DTGVSQNPRHKITKRGQNVTFRCDPISEHNRLYWYRQTLGQGPEFLTYFQNEAQLEKSRLLSDRFSAERPKGSFSTLEIQRTEQGDSAMYLCASSFAQADEQYFGPGTRLTVT.